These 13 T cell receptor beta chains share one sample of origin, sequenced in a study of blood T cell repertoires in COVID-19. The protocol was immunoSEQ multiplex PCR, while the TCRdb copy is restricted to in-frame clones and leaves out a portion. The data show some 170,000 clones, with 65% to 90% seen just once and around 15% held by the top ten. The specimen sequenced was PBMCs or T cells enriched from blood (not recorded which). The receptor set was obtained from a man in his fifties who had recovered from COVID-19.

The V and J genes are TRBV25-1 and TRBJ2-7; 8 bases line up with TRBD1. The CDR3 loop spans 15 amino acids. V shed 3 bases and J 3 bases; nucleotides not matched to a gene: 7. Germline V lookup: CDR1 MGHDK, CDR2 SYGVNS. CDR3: CASSDPGQVLYEQYF. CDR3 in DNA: TGTGCCAGCAGTGATCCGGGACAGGTCCTCTACGAGCAGTACTTC.

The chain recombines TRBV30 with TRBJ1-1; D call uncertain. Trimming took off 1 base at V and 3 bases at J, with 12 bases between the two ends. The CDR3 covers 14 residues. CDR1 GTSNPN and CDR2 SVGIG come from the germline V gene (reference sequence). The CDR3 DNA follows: TGTGCCTGGAGTGCAGGACGGGAGTACACTGAAGCTTTCTTT. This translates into CAWSAGREYTEAFF.

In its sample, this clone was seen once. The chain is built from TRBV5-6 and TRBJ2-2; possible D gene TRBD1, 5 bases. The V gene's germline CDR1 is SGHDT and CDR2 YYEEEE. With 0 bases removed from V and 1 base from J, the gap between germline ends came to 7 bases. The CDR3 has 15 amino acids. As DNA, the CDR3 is TGTGCCAGCAGCTTGGAGGGGCTGAACACCGGGGAGCTGTTTTTT. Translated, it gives CASSLEGLNTGELFF.

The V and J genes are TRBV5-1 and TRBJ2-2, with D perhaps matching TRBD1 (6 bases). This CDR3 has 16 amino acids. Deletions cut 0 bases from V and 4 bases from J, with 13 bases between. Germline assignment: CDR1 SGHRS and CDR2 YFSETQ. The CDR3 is CASSLVAGAGTGELFF. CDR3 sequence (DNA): TGCGCCAGCAGCTTGGTAGCAGGGGCGGGCACCGGGGAGCTGTTTTTT.

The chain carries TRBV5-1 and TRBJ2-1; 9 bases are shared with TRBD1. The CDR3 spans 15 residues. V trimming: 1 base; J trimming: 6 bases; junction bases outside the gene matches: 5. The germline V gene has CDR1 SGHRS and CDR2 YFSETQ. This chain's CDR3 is CASSLRGDRVNEQFF. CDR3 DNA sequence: TGCGCCAGCAGCTTGAGAGGGGACAGGGTCAATGAGCAGTTCTTC.

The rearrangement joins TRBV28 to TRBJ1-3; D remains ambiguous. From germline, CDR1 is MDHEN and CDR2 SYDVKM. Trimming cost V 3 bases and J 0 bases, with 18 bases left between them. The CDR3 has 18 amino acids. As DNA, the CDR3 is TGTGCCAGCAGTTTCTCCCAATCCCGGTGGTCCTCTGGAAACACCATATATTTT. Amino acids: CASSFSQSRWSSGNTIYF. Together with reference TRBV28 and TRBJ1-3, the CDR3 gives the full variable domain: DVKVTQSSRYLVKRTGEKVFLECVQDMDHENMFWYRQDPGLGLRLIYFSYDVKMKEKGDIPEGYSVSREKKERFSLILESASTNQTSMYLCASSFSQSRWSSGNTIYFGEGSWLTVV.

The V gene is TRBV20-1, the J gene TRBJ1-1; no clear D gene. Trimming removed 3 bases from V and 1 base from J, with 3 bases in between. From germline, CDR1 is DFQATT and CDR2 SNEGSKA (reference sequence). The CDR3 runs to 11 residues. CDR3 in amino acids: CSASKNTEAFF. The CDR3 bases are TGCAGTGCTAGCAAGAACACTGAAGCTTTCTTT.

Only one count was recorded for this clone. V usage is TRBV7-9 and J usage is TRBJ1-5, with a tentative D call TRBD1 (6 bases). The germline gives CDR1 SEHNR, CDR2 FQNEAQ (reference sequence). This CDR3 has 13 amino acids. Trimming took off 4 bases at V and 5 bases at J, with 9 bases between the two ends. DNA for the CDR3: TGTGCCAGCAGCTGGGGGGGCGATCAGCCCCAGCATTTT. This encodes CASSWGGDQPQHF.

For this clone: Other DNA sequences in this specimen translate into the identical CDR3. CDR3 region: CASSQTVNYGYTF. Written as DNA, the CDR3 is TGTGCCAGCAGCCAGACAGTGAACTATGGCTACACCTTC. The chain has TRBV7-8 and TRBJ1-2; TRBD1 might be the D (5 bases). The CDR3 consists of 13 residues. V was clipped by 5 bases and J by 2 bases, with 9 bases between them. Germline V CDR1 and CDR2: SGHVS, FQNEAQ.

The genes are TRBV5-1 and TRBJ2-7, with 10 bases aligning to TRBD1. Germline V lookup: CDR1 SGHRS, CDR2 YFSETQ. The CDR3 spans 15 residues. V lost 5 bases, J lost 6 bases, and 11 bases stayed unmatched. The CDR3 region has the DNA TGCGCCAGCAGTCAGGGACAGGGGAATTTTGTCGAGCAGTACTTC. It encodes CASSQGQGNFVEQYF.

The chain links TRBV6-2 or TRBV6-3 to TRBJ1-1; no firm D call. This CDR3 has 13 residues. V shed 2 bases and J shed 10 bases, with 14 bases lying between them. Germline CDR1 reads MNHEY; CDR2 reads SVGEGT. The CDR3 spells CASSYTEGIRAFF. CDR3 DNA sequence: TGTGCCAGCAGTTACACGGAGGGAATTCGAGCTTTCTTT.

The chain's CDR3 is CASSSLGTGGTDTQYF. CDR3 in DNA: TGTGCCAGCAGCTCCTTGGGGACAGGGGGCACAGATACGCAGTATTTT. The V gene is TRBV7-9, the J gene TRBJ2-3; 10 bases match TRBD1. Germline CDR1 reads SEHNR; CDR2 reads FQNEAQ (reference sequence). The CDR3 contains 16 residues. V was clipped by 4 bases and J by 1 base; unmatched bases: 5.

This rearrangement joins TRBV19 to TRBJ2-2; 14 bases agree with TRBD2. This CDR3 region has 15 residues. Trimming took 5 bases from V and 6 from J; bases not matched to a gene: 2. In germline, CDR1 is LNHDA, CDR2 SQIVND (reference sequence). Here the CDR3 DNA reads TGTGCCAGTAGTGAGACTAGCGGGGGGGCCGGGGAGCTGTTTTTT. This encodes CASSETSGGAGELFF.